These 13 T cell receptor beta chains were all obtained from the same sample, sequenced in a study of regulatory T cells in long-lasting Graves disease. Time point in this sample: persistent/refractory GD, antithyroid drugs over 5 years with positive TRAb. Following extraction of RNA from PBMCs, that RNA was used to make the TCR library. CDR3 regions were amplified by Arm-PCR using iRepertoire HTBI primers to build TCR beta libraries. MiXCR, run by TCRdb on the multiplex PCR reads, gives a single entry per CDR3 protein. In the table there are fewer than 550,000 distinct CDR3 sequences, roughly 21% of which are singletons. Sample: peripheral blood mononuclear cells (PBMCs), taken when the disease was refractory, from a patient treated with antithyroid drugs. The receptors come from a female donor with Graves disease.

This clonotype turned up a few times. A much larger clone is a single base away; this may be a read error. The chain is built from TRBV2 and TRBJ1-1, with D hard to call. Looked up from germline, CDR1 is SNHLY and CDR2 is FYNNEI. CDR3 length: 13 residues. The CDR3 DNA is TGTGTCAGCAGTGTGACGGGGAACACTGAAGCTTTCTTT. It is translated as CVSSVTGNTEAFF.

The sample holds many counts of this clonotype. V gene TRBV27 combines with J gene TRBJ1-5; 8 bases agree with TRBD1. CDR1 is MNHEY, CDR2 SMNVEV, per germline (reference sequence). The CDR3 contains 19 residues. V lost 2 bases, J lost 2 bases, and 14 bases stayed unmatched. CDR3 DNA: TGTGCCAGCAGTTTACCCCCGGGACAGGCCCAAGGGGGCAATCAGCCCCAGCATTTT. Protein: CASSLPPGQAQGGNQPQHF.

CDR3 amino acids: CASGTGQPFNEKLFF. The CDR3 DNA is TGTGCCAGTGGAACTGGACAGCCTTTTAATGAAAAACTGTTTTTT. The genes are TRBV19 and TRBJ1-4; D may be TRBD1 (6 bases). The germline V gene has CDR1 LNHDA and CDR2 SQIVND (reference sequence). The CDR3 contains 15 residues. V dropped 8 bases and J dropped 4 bases, with 17 bases sitting between them.

The chain employs TRBV3-1 and TRBJ1-1; 10 nucleotides agree with TRBD1. Germline V lookup: CDR1 LGHDT, CDR2 YNNKEL (reference sequence). CDR3 length: 18 residues. Trimming removed 0 bases from V and 2 bases from J; junction bases left unmatched: 9. The DNA of the CDR3 is TGTGCCAGCAGCCAAGAGGCCGTCGGGACAGGGGTAAACACTGAAGCTTTCTTT. Its translation: CASSQEAVGTGVNTEAFF.

This clonotype was detected ten times or more. The V call is TRBV13, the J call TRBJ2-7, with D possibly being TRBD1 (5 bases). The CDR3 has 13 residues. The V end lost 5 bases, the J end lost 10 bases, and 18 bases lay between the germline ends. Germline CDR1 and CDR2: PRHDT and FYEKMQ (reference sequence). As DNA, the CDR3 is TGTGCCAGCAGCCCCCCATCGGAGACAGCCCAGTACTTC. It translates to CASSPPSETAQYF.

This clonotype was recorded at least ten times. The chain joins TRBV12-3 or TRBV12-4 to TRBJ1-1; TRBD1 is a possible D gene (5 bases). V shed 5 bases and J shed 4 bases, with 17 bases lying between them. CDR3 length equals 15 residues. This chain's CDR3 is CASSPPLRGVTEAFF. CDR3 DNA sequence: TGTGCCAGCAGTCCCCCACTGAGAGGGGTCACTGAAGCTTTCTTT.

This chain connects TRBV10-3 to TRBJ1-4; D remains unclear. V shed 8 bases and J shed 10 bases, with 11 bases lying between them. Germline V gene data show CDR1 as ENHRY and CDR2 as SYGVKD. The CDR3 length is 11 residues. CDR3 loop: CAISSGGKLFF. The CDR3, as DNA: TGTGCCATCTCATCAGGTGGAAAACTGTTTTTT.

This clonotype was seen ten or more times. CDR3 sequence reads: CATSRGDSGMNTEAFF. CDR3 bases: TGTGCCACCAGCAGAGGGGACAGTGGAATGAACACTGAAGCTTTCTTT. V gene TRBV15 combines with J gene TRBJ1-1, with 7 bases lining up with TRBD1. This CDR3 has 16 residues. CDR1 and CDR2 (germline): LNHNV, YYDKDF (reference sequence). Trimming cost V 1 base and J 0 bases; bases outside gene matches: 5.

This clonotype was observed a handful of times. The V and J genes are TRBV7-9 and TRBJ1-6; D gene uncertain. V lost 2 bases to trimming and J lost 6 bases, with 8 bases between them. This CDR3 region has 14 residues. Germline V gene lookup returns CDR1 SEHNR and CDR2 FQNEAQ (reference sequence). The CDR3 loop reads CASSLPVPNSPLHF. In nucleotides, the CDR3 is TGTGCCAGCAGCTTACCGGTCCCTAATTCACCCCTCCACTTT.

This clonotype was counted at least ten times. The gene calls are TRBV24-1 and TRBJ1-2; 8 bases align to TRBD1. The CDR3 covers 17 residues. Germline-derived CDR1 and CDR2 are KGHDR and SFDVKD. J was trimmed by 4 bases and V by 3 bases; bases with no gene match: 12. DNA of the CDR3: TGTGCCACCAGTGATGGACAGGGCCCGGGCTTCCTCTATGGCTACACCTTC. The encoded protein is CATSDGQGPGFLYGYTF.

This clonotype has ten or more counts. The genes are TRBV2 and TRBJ2-7, with D tentatively TRBD1 (5 bases). There are 13 residues in the CDR3. Germline V gives CDR1 SNHLY, CDR2 FYNNEI. Trimming stripped 1 base from V and 3 bases from J, with 7 bases between. The CDR3 DNA follows: TGTGCCAGCAGTGAAGAGGGGAACTACGAGCAGTACTTC. Its translation: CASSEEGNYEQYF.

The V gene is TRBV4-2, the J gene TRBJ2-7, with D tentatively TRBD1 (6 bases). The V gene's germline CDR1 is LGHNA and CDR2 YNFKEQ. V shed 1 base and J shed 6 bases, with 13 bases lying between them. The CDR3 extends over 14 amino acids. CDR3 nucleotides: TGTGCCAGCAGCCAAGCCCACAGGGATGGCGAGCAGTACTTC. This encodes CASSQAHRDGEQYF.

The sample holds a few counts of this clonotype. This chain connects TRBV7-9 to TRBJ2-7; tentatively, D is TRBD1 (5 bases). This CDR3 spans 14 amino acids. Trimming stripped 4 bases from V and 6 bases from J, with 16 bases between. The germline gives CDR1 SEHNR, CDR2 FQNEAQ (reference sequence). CDR3 DNA: TGTGCCAGCAGCTACCCCCAGGGCCCACTCGAGCAGTACTTC. This gives the protein CASSYPQGPLEQYF.